This TCR beta chain emerged from a study of T cell changes during pregnancy in multiple sclerosis. Germline values: CDR1 MNHNY, CDR2 SVGAGI (reference sequence). This CDR3 has 14 amino acids. The V and J ends lost 6 bases and 2 bases respectively, with 13 bases between them. Here immunoSEQ multiplex PCR was the method, and the copy in TCRdb shows in-frame clones only, minus some. The table lists fewer than 60,000 clones, roughly 90% of them singletons. This receptor was obtained from a female donor with multiple sclerosis, enrolled in a pregnancy study. V gene TRBV6-6 combines with J gene TRBJ1-1, with a possible D match to TRBD1 (5 bases). The sample here was CD4+ T cells from peripheral blood mononuclear cells, taken after pregnancy. CDR3 DNA sequence: TGTGCCAGCAGCCCACTCGGGGGAAACACTGAAGCTTTCTTT. It specifies CASSPLGGNTEAFF.